These T cell receptor beta chains were read from a single sample in a study of blood T cell repertoires in COVID-19. Using immunoSEQ multiplex PCR, the repertoire was profiled, and TCRdb retains in-frame clones only, with some absent. The table shows about 9,000 clones, with 65% to 90% occurring only once. The sequenced material came from peripheral blood. These receptors were obtained from a human donor in a cohort sampled during active COVID-19. Each CDR3 is given without its conserved first and last residue.

v_call | cdr3_aa
TRBV29-1 | SARRGTYEQY
TRBV6-2/TRBV6-3 | ASSAPGGQRNTIY
TRBV20-1 | SATSGHEQY
TRBV6-5 | ASSYSGQGALAF
TRBV7-9 | ASSSTGYSYNEQF
TRBV30 | AWSVSRWEQY
TRBV2 | ASKRTGVNSPLH
TRBV28 | ASSSRTGFTGELF
TRBV27 | ASSFSGRGTDTQY
TRBV12-3/TRBV12-4 | ASSFYPGDQY
TRBV7-9 | ASSLWDRGLAKNIQY
TRBV30 | AWNTGGLTYEQY
TRBV6-5 | ASSYTGQGAEAF
TRBV7-2 | ASSPVGGMYNEQF
TRBV5-6 | ASSLEQESSYEQY
TRBV5-1 | ASSSHGTPMDEQF
TRBV5-1 | ASSLIGEQY
TRBV9 | ASSTTSGSKYNEQF
TRBV19 | ASSIAGTTYEQY
TRBV18 | ASSPRDRGGTLAKNIQY